This T cell receptor beta chain was documented in a study of T-cell memory formation after mild COVID-19. At the level of the study: There were largely donor-specific TCR clusters.

Germline V gene data show CDR1 as MDHEN and CDR2 as SYDVKM. CDR3 length: 14 amino acids. The V and J ends lost 5 bases and 4 bases respectively, with 14 bases between them. Study-wide findings and caveats: Cross-reactive memory apparently joined, as some responding clones appeared in pre-infection memory.

This clonotype was counted only a few times. Its antigen is unknown. Barcoded TCR alpha and TCR beta cDNA libraries with UMIs came from 5'RACE using constant-segment primers. TCRdb reanalysed the 5' RACE reads using MiXCR and keeps one entry per CDR3 protein. The sample lists about 260,000 distinct CDR3 sequences, roughly 16% seen once, with 22% in the top ten. The chain employs TRBV28 and TRBJ1-2, with D perhaps TRBD1 (5 bases). This sequence originates from a man younger than 35 who had mild COVID-19 (a few samples of this study predate the infection). Cell type and time point are not known. The sample taken for sequencing was PBMCs or a T cell subset sorted from them (not recorded which). The CDR3 protein is CASSSGGELYGYTF. In DNA, the CDR3 is TGTGCCAGCAGTAGCGGAGGGGAACTCTATGGCTACACCTTC.